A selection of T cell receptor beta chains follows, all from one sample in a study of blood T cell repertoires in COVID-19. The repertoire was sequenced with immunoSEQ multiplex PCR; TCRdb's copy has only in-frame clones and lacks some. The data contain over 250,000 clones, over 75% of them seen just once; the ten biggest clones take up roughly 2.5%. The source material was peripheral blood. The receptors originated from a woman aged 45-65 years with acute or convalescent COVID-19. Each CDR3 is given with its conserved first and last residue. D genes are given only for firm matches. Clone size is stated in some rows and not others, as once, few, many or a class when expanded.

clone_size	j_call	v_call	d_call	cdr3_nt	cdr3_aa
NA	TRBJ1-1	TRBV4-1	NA	TGCGCCAGCAGCCAAAGACACCTGAACACTGAAGCTTTCTTT	CASSQRHLNTEAFF
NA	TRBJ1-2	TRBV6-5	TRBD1	TGTGCCAGCGGAAACAGGGGAAGGGGCTACACCTTC	CASGNRGRGYTF
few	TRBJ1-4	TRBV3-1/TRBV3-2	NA	TGTGCCAGCAACCTCGGGGGGAATGAAAAACTGTTTTTT	CASNLGGNEKLFF
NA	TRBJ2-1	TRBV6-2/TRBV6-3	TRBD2	TGTGCCAGCAGTTACTCGATAACTAGCGGGACGTACAATGAGCAGTTCTTC	CASSYSITSGTYNEQFF
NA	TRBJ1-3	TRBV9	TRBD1	TGTGCCAGCAGCACACGGCCGGGACAGGGGGCGCGTGGAAACACCATATATTTT	CASSTRPGQGARGNTIYF
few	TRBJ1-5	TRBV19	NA	TGTGCCAGTAGTACGGGGAATAGCAATCAGCCCCAGCATTTT	CASSTGNSNQPQHF
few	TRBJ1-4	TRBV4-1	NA	TGCGCCAGCAGCCAAGTCTCGCAGTTTGCAACTAATGAAAAACTGTTTTTT	CASSQVSQFATNEKLFF
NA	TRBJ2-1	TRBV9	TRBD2	TGTGCCAGCAGCTCCCGCCCGACTAGCGGGAGGGCCTTGAACAATGAGCAGTTCTTC	CASSSRPTSGRALNNEQFF
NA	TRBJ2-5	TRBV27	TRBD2	TGTGCCAGCAGTTCTCCTCGGGAGGGCTGGGAGACCCAGTACTTC	CASSSPREGWETQYF
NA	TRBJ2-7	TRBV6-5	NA	TGTGCCAGCAGTTACTCGGGGCGTCTCTACGAGCAGTACTTC	CASSYSGRLYEQYF
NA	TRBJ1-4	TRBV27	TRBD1	TGTGCCAGCAGTTCGGGACAGAATAATGAAAAACTGTTTTTT	CASSSGQNNEKLFF
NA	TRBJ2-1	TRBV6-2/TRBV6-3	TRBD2	TGTGCCAGCAGTTACTTGGTAGCGGGAGGGTCCTACAATGAGCAGTTCTTC	CASSYLVAGGSYNEQFF
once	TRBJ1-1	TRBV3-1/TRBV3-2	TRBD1	TGTGCCAGCAGAAGGGGGACAGTCAACACTGAAGCTTTCTTT	CASRRGTVNTEAFF
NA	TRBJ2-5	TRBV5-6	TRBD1	TGTGCCAGCAGCCCCTGGCAGGGGGCTGAGACCCAGTACTTC	CASSPWQGAETQYF
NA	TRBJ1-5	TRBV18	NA	TGTGCCAGCTCTCAAGCCGGGGGGCGCTTGGTAGGAGGGTTTAGCAATCAGCCCCAGCATTTT	CASSQAGGRLVGGFSNQPQHF
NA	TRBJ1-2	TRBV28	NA	TGTGCCAGCAACTCAGAGGATCCTAACTATGGCTACACCTTC	CASNSEDPNYGYTF
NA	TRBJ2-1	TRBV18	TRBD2	TGTGCCAGCTCACCACCGGGGACTAGCGGAAACAATGAGCAGTTCTTC	CASSPPGTSGNNEQFF
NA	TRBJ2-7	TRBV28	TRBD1	TGTGCCAGCAGAGAAACAGGGGGCGCCATGTACGAGCAGTACTTC	CASRETGGAMYEQYF
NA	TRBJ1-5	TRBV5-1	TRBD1	TGCGCCAGCAGCTTGGTCCCAGGGGGAAGTCAGCCCCAGCATTTT	CASSLVPGGSQPQHF
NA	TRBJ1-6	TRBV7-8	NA	TGTGCCAGCAGCTTAAGGACCGACAGTCTGAATTCACCCCTCCACTTT	CASSLRTDSLNSPLHF
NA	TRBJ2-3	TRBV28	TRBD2	TGTGCCAGCAGTTTTCCCGCTAGCGGGAGAGGGAGAGATACGCAGTATTTT	CASSFPASGRGRDTQYF
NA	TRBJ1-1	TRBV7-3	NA	TGTGCCAGCAGCTTAACGACAGTGGGCACTGAAGCTTTCTTT	CASSLTTVGTEAFF
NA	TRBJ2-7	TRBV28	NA	TGTGCCAGCAGTTTTGGGCGGGGCGAATACGAGCAGTACTTC	CASSFGRGEYEQYF
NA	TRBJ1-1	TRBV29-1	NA	TGCAGTGCTATTAACACTGAAGCTTTCTTT	CSAINTEAFF
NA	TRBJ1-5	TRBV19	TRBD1	TGTGCCAGTAGTATTCTGGGACAGGGGTATCAGCCCCAGCATTTT	CASSILGQGYQPQHF
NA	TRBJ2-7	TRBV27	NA	TGTGCCAGCAGTTTACGGGGCTCCTACGAGCAGTACTTC	CASSLRGSYEQYF
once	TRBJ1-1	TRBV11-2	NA	TGTGCCAGCATGTCGCAGCAGGGCAGGTCCTCTGAAGCTTTCTTT	CASMSQQGRSSEAFF
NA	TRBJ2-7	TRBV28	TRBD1	TGTGCCAGCCATGGACAGGGAATGTCCTACGAGCAGTACTTC	CASHGQGMSYEQYF
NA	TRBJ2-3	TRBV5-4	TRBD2	TGTGCCAGCAGCGCCGAGATGGGGCGGGGGACAGATACGCAGTATTTT	CASSAEMGRGTDTQYF
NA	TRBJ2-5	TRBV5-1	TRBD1	TGCGCCAGCACCCCGGGTCAGGGGGCGGTTGGGGAGACCCAGTACTTC	CASTPGQGAVGETQYF